This T cell receptor (beta chain) was observed in a study of control samples from healthy donors and cancer patients. This table comes from immunoSEQ multiplex PCR, and its TCRdb copy is limited to in-frame clones, with some not included. The profile shows 140,000 or so clones, approximately 91% of them singletons. The CDR3 has 18 residues. The germline CDR1 and CDR2 sequences are WSHSY and SAAADI. Trimming at V came to 8 bases and at J to 5 bases, leaving 18 bases not matched to a gene. Sequenced sample: blood. The chain combines TRBV10-2 with TRBJ2-7, with 13 nucleotides matching TRBD2. The TCR sequence derives from a man aged 25-45 years in good health. This CDR3 is CASGSHTGTSGTLNEQYF. In nucleotides, the CDR3 is TGCGCCAGCGGATCACACACCGGGACTAGCGGGACTCTCAACGAGCAGTACTTC.